The sequence of this T cell receptor beta chain was determined in a study of technical replicates of blood from several donors (dated by TCRdb to about 2017). Libraries were constructed by the immunoSEQ multiplex PCR assay. This is the immuneACCESS table as TCRdb keeps it, with only in-frame sequences that have V and J called. A part of the clones is gone; compared with another copy, unresolved V genes explain less than half, and the rest is unexplained. In all, the sample holds 70,000 or so clones, and under 99% of those were seen once. The top ten clones comprise roughly 0.2% of the sample. On this clone itself: The antigen this receptor binds is unknown. Base qualities were left out, and no much larger clone turns up one base away.

Reading the germline V gene gives CDR1 MGHDK and CDR2 SYGVNS. The CDR3 starts with the cysteine, ends with the phenylalanine, and has 13 residues. Only CDR3 DNA remains: 39 bases, in frame from the first base. The V and J ends are trimmed by 1 base and 3 bases, leaving 5 bases between them. The chain employs TRBV25-1 and TRBJ2-3, with no reliable assignment of the D segment. The clonotype originates from a human donor in good health. The sample comprised T cells isolated from PBMCs. The CDR3 region has the sequence CASSESPTDTQYF. The DNA sequence is given as TGTGCCAGCAGTGAATCTCCGACAGATACGCAGTATTTT.